These 23 T cell receptor beta chains were sequenced from one sample in a study of beta chain features in type 1 diabetes. The whole isolated RNA underwent reverse transcription, so sequencing captured expressed TCRB transcripts. TCRdb's table, derived via immunoSEQ multiplex PCR, lists solely in-frame clones and lacks some. The sample records around 450,000 clones, 9.5% to 12% being singletons. The sequenced sample was naive CD4+ T cells from blood. Receptor source: a woman aged 18-30 years in good health.

A remark on this clone: The sample contains more than one DNA sequence encoding this CDR3. J is TRBJ2-5 and V is TRBV18; no clear D gene. Germline CDR1 KGHSH, CDR2 LQKENI. This CDR3 has 12 residues. V was trimmed by 5 bases and J by 0 bases, leaving 4 bases between them. The DNA for the CDR3 is TGTGCCAGCTCAGCTTACCAAGAGACCCAGTACTTC. The encoded protein is CASSAYQETQYF.

This clone has more than one count but fewer than ten. The V gene is TRBV5-6, the J gene TRBJ2-1; 7 nucleotides match TRBD2. V trimming: 3 bases; J trimming: 8 bases; junction bases outside the gene matches: 11. Germline assignment: CDR1 SGHDT and CDR2 YYEEEE. The CDR3 has 15 residues. DNA of the CDR3: TGTGCCAGCAGCTACCGGACTAGTCCCTGGGATGAGCAGTTCTTC. This gives the protein CASSYRTSPWDEQFF.

The chain employs TRBV6-6 and TRBJ2-3; no clear D. Trimming took 2 bases from V and 3 from J, leaving 15 bases between them. The CDR3 extends over 16 amino acids. From germline, CDR1 is MNHNY and CDR2 SVGAGI (reference sequence). CDR3 in amino acids: CASSYPHAKGTDTQYF. The DNA for the CDR3 is TGTGCCAGCAGTTACCCACATGCTAAAGGTACAGATACGCAGTATTTT.

V and J are TRBV7-3 and TRBJ2-3; D remains unclear. Trimming left V 3 bases short and J 6 bases short, with 10 bases between. CDR1 is SGHTA and CDR2 is FQGTGA in the germline V gene. This CDR3 spans 13 amino acids. In nucleotides, the CDR3 is TGTGCCAGCAGCTTTCAAGGAGCCGATACGCAGTATTTT. Translation gives CASSFQGADTQYF.

This clone has only a few counts. The V and J genes are TRBV27 and TRBJ1-2, with D unclear. The CDR3 sequence is 15 residues long. Germline V gene sequence: CDR1 MNHEY, CDR2 SMNVEV (reference sequence). Trimming stripped 3 bases from V and 3 bases from J, with 14 bases between. CDR3 loop: CASSLTATPYYGYTF. The CDR3 DNA reads TGTGCCAGCAGTTTGACCGCTACGCCTTACTATGGCTACACCTTC.

The V call is TRBV2, the J call TRBJ2-5; D gene unclear. The length of the CDR3 is 11 residues. V was clipped by 4 bases and J by 2 bases, with 2 bases between them. Germline lookup yields CDR1 SNHLY and CDR2 FYNNEI. The CDR3 here is CASSGQETQYF. The CDR3 nucleotides read TGTGCCAGCAGTGGTCAAGAGACCCAGTACTTC.

This chain uses TRBV7-9 with TRBJ1-1, with D uncertain. There are 13 residues in the CDR3. V was shortened by 3 bases and J by 0 bases, with 5 bases between the two germline ends. CDR1 is SEHNR and CDR2 is FQNEAQ in the germline V gene (reference sequence). CDR3 sequence reads: CASSFEVNTEAFF. DNA of the CDR3: TGTGCCAGCAGCTTTGAGGTGAACACTGAAGCTTTCTTT.

This clone was seen a few times. V is TRBV29-1 and J is TRBJ2-3; D unclear. This CDR3 comprises 13 residues. Germline assignment: CDR1 SQVTM and CDR2 ANQGSEA. The V and J ends lost 0 bases and 4 bases respectively, with 8 bases between them. The CDR3 loop is CSVEERSADTQYF. The CDR3 region has the DNA TGCAGCGTTGAAGAGCGGAGCGCAGATACGCAGTATTTT.

The chain recombines TRBV9 with TRBJ2-5; the match to TRBD1 covers 9 bases. Germline assignment: CDR1 SGDLS and CDR2 YYNGEE. J lost 5 bases, V lost 2 bases, and 10 bases had no gene match. The CDR3 sequence is 16 residues long. In DNA, the CDR3 is TGTGCCAGCAGCGTCGGCTCGGGACAGGGTTACGAGACCCAGTACTTC. Its protein product is CASSVGSGQGYETQYF.

In its sample, this clone was seen a few times. The V call is TRBV2, the J call TRBJ2-3; D tentatively reads TRBD1 or TRBD2 (5 bases each). This CDR3 has 12 amino acids. Trimming shortened V by 10 bases and J by 3 bases, and 11 bases separated the two germline ends. Germline V gene sequence: CDR1 SNHLY, CDR2 FYNNEI. The CDR3 reads CATGPGTDTQYF. DNA of the CDR3: TGTGCCACGGGACCGGGGACAGATACGCAGTATTTT. Complete variable domain (other parts from reference TRBV2 and TRBJ2-3): EPEVTQTPSHQVTQMGQEVILRCVPISNHLYFYWYRQILGQKVEFLVSFYNNEISEKSEIFDDQFSVERPDGSNFTLKIRSTKLEDSAMYFCATGPGTDTQYFGPGTRLTVL.

The V call is TRBV30, the J call TRBJ1-1, with D possibly TRBD1 on 5 matching bases. The CDR3 spans 14 residues. Germline CDR1 GTSNPN, CDR2 SVGIG (reference sequence). Trimming removed 4 bases at V and 0 bases at J, with 12 bases between. CDR3 DNA: TGTGCCTGGACGACCGGGGACCTGAACACTGAAGCTTTCTTT. Residues: CAWTTGDLNTEAFF.

This clone was detected only a few times. The J gene is TRBJ2-3, the V gene TRBV7-2; TRBD2 matches 8 bases. V gave up 5 bases and J gave up 6 bases; unmatched junction bases: 13. Germline CDR1 is SGHTA and CDR2 is FQGNSA. CDR3 length equals 16 residues. DNA of the CDR3: TGTGCCAGCAGCCCCATCGCCGGGGGGGCTGTCGATACGCAGTATTTT. This encodes CASSPIAGGAVDTQYF.

The rearrangement links TRBV18 to TRBJ2-6; perhaps TRBD1 as D (5 bases). Germline V gene data show CDR1 as KGHSH and CDR2 as LQKENI. Trimming cost V 1 base and J 0 bases, with 7 bases left between them. The CDR3 sequence is 16 residues long. The CDR3 spells CASSPRRDSGANVLTF. The DNA of the CDR3 is TGTGCCAGCTCACCACGCAGGGACTCTGGGGCCAACGTCCTGACTTTC.

This clone was seen a handful of times. The rearrangement joins TRBV2 to TRBJ1-2, with no clear D. Germline V CDR1 and CDR2: SNHLY, FYNNEI. Trimming cost V 9 bases and J 7 bases, with 9 bases left between them. The CDR3 extends over 10 amino acids. The CDR3 sequence is CASEGPGYTF. CDR3 nucleotides: TGTGCCAGTGAGGGTCCTGGCTACACCTTC.

This clone was counted a few times. The CDR3 here is CASSPPGGSDTQYF. The CDR3 nucleotides read TGCGCCAGCAGCCCCCCAGGGGGGTCAGATACGCAGTATTTT. The V and J genes are TRBV5-1 and TRBJ2-3; possibly TRBD1 for D (7 bases). V lost 4 bases, J lost 4 bases, and 13 bases lay in between. The CDR3 consists of 14 residues. The V gene's germline CDR1 is SGHRS and CDR2 YFSETQ.

This clone appeared a few times. The V gene is TRBV6-5, the J gene TRBJ2-7; D ambiguous. CDR3 length equals 14 residues. Germline V gene sequence: CDR1 MNHEY, CDR2 SVGAGI. V lost 6 bases to trimming and J lost 6 bases, with 18 bases between them. This CDR3 is CASRKKYGLTEQYF. CDR3 DNA sequence: TGTGCCAGCAGGAAGAAGTATGGGTTGACCGAGCAGTACTTC.

The CDR3 nucleotides are TGTGCCAGTAGACTAGCGGGAGGGCCCGGCTTCTACGAGCAGTACTTC. This sequence encodes CASRLAGGPGFYEQYF. The V and J genes are TRBV19 and TRBJ2-7; 13 nucleotides agree with TRBD2. The trim removed 6 bases at V and 3 bases at J, leaving 8 bases unmatched. This CDR3 is 16 amino acids long. CDR1 LNHDA and CDR2 SQIVND come from the germline V gene (reference sequence).

The chain links TRBV29-1 to TRBJ2-1, with 12 bases aligning to TRBD1. The CDR3 consists of 19 residues. Trimming cost V 5 bases and J 1 base; bases outside gene matches: 15. Germline V gene data show CDR1 as SQVTM and CDR2 as ANQGSEA. The chain's CDR3 is CSVQNRDRGRNWSYNEQFF. CDR3 nucleotide sequence: TGCAGCGTTCAAAACCGGGACAGGGGGCGAAATTGGTCCTACAATGAGCAGTTCTTC.

This clone was seen only once. CDR3 region: CASSERGRGIGKLFF. The CDR3 nucleotides are TGTGCCAGCAGTGAACGGGGCCGAGGGATTGGAAAACTGTTTTTT. V and J are TRBV25-1 and TRBJ1-4; D is possibly TRBD1 (5 bases). This CDR3 contains 15 residues. With 2 bases removed from V and 10 bases from J, the gap between germline ends came to 17 bases. Germline CDR1 reads MGHDK; CDR2 reads SYGVNS.

The chain uses TRBV2 and TRBJ2-7; TRBD1 might be the D (6 bases). The V end lost 1 base, the J end lost 4 bases, and 14 bases lay between the germline ends. From germline, CDR1 is SNHLY and CDR2 FYNNEI. The CDR3 extends over 15 amino acids. DNA for the CDR3: TGTGCCAGCAGTGAAGGGGACATTTCCATATACGAGCAGTACGTC. Its protein product is CASSEGDISIYEQYV.

A few counts support this clone. This chain links TRBV7-2 with TRBJ1-4; no firm D call. This CDR3 spans 13 amino acids. V lost 0 bases and J 4 bases, leaving 3 bases between the germline ends. From germline, CDR1 is SGHTA and CDR2 FQGNSA. CDR3 loop: CASSLARNEKLFF. For the CDR3, the DNA is TGTGCCAGCAGCTTAGCGCGTAATGAAAAACTGTTTTTT.

The rearrangement links TRBV25-1 to TRBJ2-1; D ambiguous. Germline CDR1 is MGHDK and CDR2 is SYGVNS. Between the trimmed V and J ends, which lost 7 bases and 2 bases, there was a span of 12 bases. The length of the CDR3 is 14 residues. CDR3 protein: CASKDSNPYNEQFF. As DNA, the CDR3 is TGTGCCAGCAAAGACTCGAACCCCTACAATGAGCAGTTCTTC.

This rearrangement joins TRBV6-5 to TRBJ2-1, with D perhaps matching TRBD2 (5 bases). Germline V gives CDR1 MNHEY, CDR2 SVGAGI. The CDR3 has 16 amino acids. The V gene lost 4 bases and the J gene lost 8 bases, with 21 bases spanning the gap. As DNA, the CDR3 is TGTGCCAGCAGTTCCCAAGCGGTCCTGAGGAGCCATGAGCAGTTCTTC. The encoded protein is CASSSQAVLRSHEQFF.